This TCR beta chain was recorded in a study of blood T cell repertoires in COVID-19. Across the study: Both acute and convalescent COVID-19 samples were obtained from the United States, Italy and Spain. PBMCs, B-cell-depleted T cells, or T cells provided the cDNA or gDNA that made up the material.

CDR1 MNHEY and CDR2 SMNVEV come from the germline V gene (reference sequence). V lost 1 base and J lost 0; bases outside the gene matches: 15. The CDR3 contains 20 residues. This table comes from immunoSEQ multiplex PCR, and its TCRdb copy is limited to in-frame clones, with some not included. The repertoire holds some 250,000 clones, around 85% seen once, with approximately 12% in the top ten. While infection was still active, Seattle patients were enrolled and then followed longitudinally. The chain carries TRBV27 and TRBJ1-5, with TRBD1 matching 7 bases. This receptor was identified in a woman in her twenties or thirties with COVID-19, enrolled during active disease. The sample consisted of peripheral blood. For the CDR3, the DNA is TGTGCCAGCAGTTTATTAGGGAGCGACAGGGTAGCCTATAGCAATCAGCCCCAGCATTTT. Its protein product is CASSLLGSDRVAYSNQPQHF.